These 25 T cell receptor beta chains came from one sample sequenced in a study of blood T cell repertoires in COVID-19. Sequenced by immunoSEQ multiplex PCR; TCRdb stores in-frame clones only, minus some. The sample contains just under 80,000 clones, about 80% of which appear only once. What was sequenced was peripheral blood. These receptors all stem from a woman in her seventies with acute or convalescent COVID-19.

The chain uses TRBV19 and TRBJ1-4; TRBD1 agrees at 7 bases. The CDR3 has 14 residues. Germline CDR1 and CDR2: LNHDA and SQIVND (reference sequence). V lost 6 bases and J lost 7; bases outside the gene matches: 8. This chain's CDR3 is CASRQEGAFEKLFF. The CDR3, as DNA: TGTGCCAGTAGACAAGAGGGGGCGTTTGAAAAACTGTTTTTT.

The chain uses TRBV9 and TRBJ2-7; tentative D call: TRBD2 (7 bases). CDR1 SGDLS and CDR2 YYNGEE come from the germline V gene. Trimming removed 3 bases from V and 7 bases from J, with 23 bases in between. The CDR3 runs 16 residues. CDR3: CASSGGAGALMEEQYF. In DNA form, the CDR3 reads TGTGCCAGCAGCGGGGGTGCGGGGGCCTTAATGGAAGAGCAGTACTTC. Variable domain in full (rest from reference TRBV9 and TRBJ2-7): DSGVTQTPKHLITATGQRVTLRCSPRSGDLSVYWYQQSLDQGLQFLIQYYNGEERAKGNILERFSAQQFPDLHSELNLSSLELGDSALYFCASSGGAGALMEEQYFGPGTRLTVT.

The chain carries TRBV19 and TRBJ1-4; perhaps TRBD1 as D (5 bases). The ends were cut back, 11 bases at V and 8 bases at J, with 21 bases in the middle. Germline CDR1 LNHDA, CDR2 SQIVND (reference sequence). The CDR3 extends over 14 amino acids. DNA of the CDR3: TGTGCCTCTCACCGCAAGGGGATTGTAGAAAAACTGTTTTTT. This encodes CASHRKGIVEKLFF.

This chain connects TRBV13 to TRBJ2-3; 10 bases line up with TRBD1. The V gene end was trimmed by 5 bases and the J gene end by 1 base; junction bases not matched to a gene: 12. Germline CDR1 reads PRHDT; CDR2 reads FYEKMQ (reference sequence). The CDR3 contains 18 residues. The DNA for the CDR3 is TGTGCCAGCAGCCCGGGGACAGGGGAAACCTTTGGCACAGATACGCAGTATTTT. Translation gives CASSPGTGETFGTDTQYF.

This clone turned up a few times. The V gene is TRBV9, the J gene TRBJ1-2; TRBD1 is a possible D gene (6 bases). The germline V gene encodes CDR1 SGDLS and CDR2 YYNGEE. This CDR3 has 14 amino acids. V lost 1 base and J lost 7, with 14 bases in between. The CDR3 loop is CASSVTSGAPGYTF. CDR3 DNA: TGTGCCAGCAGCGTAACCTCAGGGGCCCCTGGCTACACCTTC.

The CDR3 DNA follows: TGCGCCAGCAGCCAAGGTACTTTCAACACTGAAGCTTTCTTT. Residues: CASSQGTFNTEAFF. This rearrangement joins TRBV4-1 to TRBJ1-1, with D hard to call. The germline gives CDR1 MGHRA, CDR2 YSYEKL. CDR3 length: 14 amino acids. The V end was cut by 1 base, the J end by 2 bases, with 8 bases between.

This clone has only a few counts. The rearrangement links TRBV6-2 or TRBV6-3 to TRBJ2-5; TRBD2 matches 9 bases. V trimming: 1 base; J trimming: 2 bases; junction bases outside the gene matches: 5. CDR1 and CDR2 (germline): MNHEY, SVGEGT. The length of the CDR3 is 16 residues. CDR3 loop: CASSYYPLAGQETQYF. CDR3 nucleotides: TGTGCCAGCAGTTACTACCCGCTAGCGGGGCAAGAGACCCAGTACTTC.

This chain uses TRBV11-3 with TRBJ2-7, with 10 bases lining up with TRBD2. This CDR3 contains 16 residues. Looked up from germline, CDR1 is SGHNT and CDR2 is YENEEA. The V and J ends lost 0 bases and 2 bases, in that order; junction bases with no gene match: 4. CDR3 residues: CASSLDQRGGTYEQYF. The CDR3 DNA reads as TGTGCCAGCAGCTTAGACCAGCGGGGGGGCACCTACGAGCAGTACTTC. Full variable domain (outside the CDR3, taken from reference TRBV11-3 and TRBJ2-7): EAGVVQSPRYKIIEKKQPVAFWCNPISGHNTLYWYLQNLGQGPELLIRYENEEAVDDSQLPKDRFSAERLKGVDSTLKIQPAELGDSAVYLCASSLDQRGGTYEQYFGPGTRLTVT.

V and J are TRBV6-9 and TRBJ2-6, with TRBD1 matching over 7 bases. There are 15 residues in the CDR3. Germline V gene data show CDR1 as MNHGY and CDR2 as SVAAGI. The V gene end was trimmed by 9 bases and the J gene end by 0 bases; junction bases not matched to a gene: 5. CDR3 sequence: CARGQDSSGANVLTF. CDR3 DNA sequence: TGTGCCAGAGGACAGGATAGCTCTGGGGCCAACGTCCTGACTTTC.

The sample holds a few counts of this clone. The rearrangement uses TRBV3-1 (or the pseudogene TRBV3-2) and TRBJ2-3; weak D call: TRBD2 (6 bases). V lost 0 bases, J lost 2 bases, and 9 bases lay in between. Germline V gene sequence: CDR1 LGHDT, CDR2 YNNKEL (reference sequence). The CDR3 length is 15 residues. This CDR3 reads CASSQDRGTTDTQYF. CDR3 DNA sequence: TGTGCCAGCAGCCAAGATCGGGGGACCACAGATACGCAGTATTTT.

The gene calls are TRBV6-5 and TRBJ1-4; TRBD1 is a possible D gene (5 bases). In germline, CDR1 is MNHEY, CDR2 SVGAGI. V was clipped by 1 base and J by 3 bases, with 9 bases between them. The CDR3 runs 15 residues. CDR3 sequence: CASSYYGGANEKLFF. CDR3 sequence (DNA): TGTGCCAGCAGTTACTACGGGGGAGCTAATGAAAAACTGTTTTTT.

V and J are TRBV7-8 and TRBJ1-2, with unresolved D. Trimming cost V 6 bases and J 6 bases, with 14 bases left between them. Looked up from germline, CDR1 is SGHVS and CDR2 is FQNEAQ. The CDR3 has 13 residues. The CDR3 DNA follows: TGTGCCAGCAGATTTAGCGGGGTGGATGGCTACACCTTC. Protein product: CASRFSGVDGYTF. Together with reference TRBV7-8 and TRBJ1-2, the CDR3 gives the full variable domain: GAGVSQSPRYKVAKRGQDVALRCDPISGHVSLFWYQQALGQGPEFLTYFQNEAQLDKSGLPSDRFFAERPEGSVSTLKIQRTQQEDSAVYLCASRFSGVDGYTFGSGTRLTVV.

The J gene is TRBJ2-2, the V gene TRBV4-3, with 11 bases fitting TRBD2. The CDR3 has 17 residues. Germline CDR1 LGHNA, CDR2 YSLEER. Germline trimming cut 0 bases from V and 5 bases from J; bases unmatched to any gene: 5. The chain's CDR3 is CASSQDLAGGWTGELFF. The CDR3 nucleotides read TGCGCCAGCAGCCAAGATCTAGCGGGGGGTTGGACCGGGGAGCTGTTTTTT.

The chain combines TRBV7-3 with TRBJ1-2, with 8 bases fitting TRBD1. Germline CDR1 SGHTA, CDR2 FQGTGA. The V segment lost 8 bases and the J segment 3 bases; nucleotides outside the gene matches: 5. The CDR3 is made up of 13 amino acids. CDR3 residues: CASSVGQDYGYTF. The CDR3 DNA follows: TGTGCCAGCTCCGTGGGACAGGACTATGGCTACACCTTC.

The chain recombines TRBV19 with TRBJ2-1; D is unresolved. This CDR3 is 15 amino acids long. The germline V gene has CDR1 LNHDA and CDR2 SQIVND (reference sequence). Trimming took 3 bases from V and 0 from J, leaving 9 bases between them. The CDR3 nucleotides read TGTGCCAGTAGTATTGCTCTCAGCTCCTACAATGAGCAGTTCTTC. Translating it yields CASSIALSSYNEQFF.

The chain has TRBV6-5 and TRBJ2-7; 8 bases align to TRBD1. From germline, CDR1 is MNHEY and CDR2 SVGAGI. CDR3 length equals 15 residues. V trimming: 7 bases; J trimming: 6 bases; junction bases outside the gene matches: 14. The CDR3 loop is CASNTERTGIREQYF. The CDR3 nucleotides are TGTGCCAGCAACACCGAACGGACAGGGATACGCGAGCAGTACTTC.

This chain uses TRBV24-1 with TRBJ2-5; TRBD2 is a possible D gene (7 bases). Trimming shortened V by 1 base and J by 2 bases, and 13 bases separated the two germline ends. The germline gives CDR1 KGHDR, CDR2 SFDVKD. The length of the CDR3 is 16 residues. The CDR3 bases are TGTGCCACCAGTGATTTAGCGGGACACAATCAAGAGACCCAGTACTTC. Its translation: CATSDLAGHNQETQYF.

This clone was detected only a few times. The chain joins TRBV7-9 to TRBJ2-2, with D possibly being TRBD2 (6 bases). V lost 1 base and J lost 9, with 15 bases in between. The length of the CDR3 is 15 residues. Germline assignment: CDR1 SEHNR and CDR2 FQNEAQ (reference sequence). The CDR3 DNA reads TGTGCCAGCAGCTTAGGGACTGCGGGATTGAGGGAGCTGTTTTTT. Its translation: CASSLGTAGLRELFF.

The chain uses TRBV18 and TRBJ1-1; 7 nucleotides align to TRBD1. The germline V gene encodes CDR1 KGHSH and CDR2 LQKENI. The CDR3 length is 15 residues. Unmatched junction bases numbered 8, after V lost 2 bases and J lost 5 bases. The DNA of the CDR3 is TGTGCCAGCTCACCAGTTCAGGGGGTGGAAACTGAAGCTTTCTTT. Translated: CASSPVQGVETEAFF.

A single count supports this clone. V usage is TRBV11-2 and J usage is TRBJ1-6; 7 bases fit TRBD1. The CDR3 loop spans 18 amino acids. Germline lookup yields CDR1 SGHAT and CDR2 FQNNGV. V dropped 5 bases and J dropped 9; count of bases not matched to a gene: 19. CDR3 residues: CASSPSRRSGGIGSPLHF. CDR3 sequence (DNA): TGTGCCAGCAGCCCTAGTAGAAGATCAGGGGGGATCGGTTCACCCCTCCACTTT.

The CDR3 DNA follows: TGTGCCAGCAGCCAACCTTCCGACAGGTTCTACTATGGCTACACCTTC. This gives the protein CASSQPSDRFYYGYTF. The chain recombines TRBV4-2 with TRBJ1-2; TRBD1 might be the D (6 bases). CDR1 and CDR2 (germline): LGHNA, YNFKEQ. The CDR3 spans 16 residues. Deletions cut 2 bases from V and 3 bases from J, with 16 bases between.

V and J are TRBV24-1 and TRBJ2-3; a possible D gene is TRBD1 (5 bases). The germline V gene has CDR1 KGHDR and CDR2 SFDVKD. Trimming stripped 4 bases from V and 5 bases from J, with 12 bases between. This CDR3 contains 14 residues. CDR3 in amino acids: CATSDDRRRDTQYF. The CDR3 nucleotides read TGTGCCACCAGTGACGACAGACGTAGAGATACGCAGTATTTT.

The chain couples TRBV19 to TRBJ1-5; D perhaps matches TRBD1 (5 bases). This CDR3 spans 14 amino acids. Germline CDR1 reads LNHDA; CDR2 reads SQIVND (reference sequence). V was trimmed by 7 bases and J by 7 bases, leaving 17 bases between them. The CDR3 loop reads CASTSGFGGQPQHF. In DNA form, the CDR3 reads TGTGCCAGTACCTCGGGCTTCGGGGGACAGCCCCAGCATTTT.

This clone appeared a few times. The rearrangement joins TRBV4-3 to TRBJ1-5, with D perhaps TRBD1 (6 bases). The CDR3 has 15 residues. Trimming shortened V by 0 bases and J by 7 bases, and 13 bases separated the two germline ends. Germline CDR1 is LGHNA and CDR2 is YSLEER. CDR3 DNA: TGCGCCAGCAGCCAAGATCGGGCAGGGGTGCAGCCCCAGCATTTT. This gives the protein CASSQDRAGVQPQHF.

The CDR3 DNA sequence: TGTGCCAGCTCACCACAGGCGGAAACCTACGAGCAGTACTTC. This encodes CASSPQAETYEQYF. This chain links TRBV18 with TRBJ2-7; D is unclear. CDR3 length equals 14 residues. V lost 1 base to trimming and J lost 2 bases, with 9 bases between them. Germline V CDR1 and CDR2: KGHSH, LQKENI.